This paragraph reports one T cell receptor beta chain. V dropped 0 bases and J dropped 0 bases, with 9 bases sitting between them. The CDR3 covers 16 residues. Germline V CDR1 and CDR2: SGHTA, FQGNSA. Authors' data handling: Amplified reference gene primers provided the basis for estimating nucleated cell counts. Libraries were prepared by immunoSEQ multiplex PCR; TCRdb keeps only in-frame clonotypes and omits some of them. Clonal size and the V and J genes are those of that table, whereas D and trimming came from the DNA. The table lists some 220,000 clones, about four fifths of them singletons. This specimen comes from a study of blood T cell repertoires in COVID-19. Study-wide context: The United States, Italy and Spain supplied acute and convalescent COVID-19 samples. Sample material is recorded as cDNA or gDNA derived from T cells, B-cell-depleted T cells, or PBMCs.

This chain connects TRBV7-2 to TRBJ1-5; D call uncertain. Sequenced material: peripheral blood. The receptor was isolated from a woman under 40 who had recovered from COVID-19. CDR3 coding DNA: TGTGCCAGCAGCTTAGCGCTTATAGCTAGCAATCAGCCCCAGCATTTT. Translated, it gives CASSLALIASNQPQHF.